This T cell receptor beta chain derives from a study of T cells in localized non-small cell lung cancer. Regarding the study as a whole: Paired adjacent lung recovered a median about 60 of the top 100 tumor clones. Since sequencing was restricted to only one region of the tumor, intratumor heterogeneity remains a possibility. Greater blood T cell density accompanied longer overall survival. Uninvolved adjacent lung had more T cell clonality than any other tissue, topping tumor.

Note on this clone: Its antigen remains unknown.

TCRdb keeps only in-frame clones here, not all; method: immunoSEQ multiplex PCR. Of some 25,000 clones in the sample, around 93% were seen once. This specimen consisted of peripheral blood, obtained before any cancer treatment. The origin of this receptor is a female donor at least 60 years old with stage II squamous cell lung carcinoma.

The CDR3 DNA reads as TGTGCCAGCAGGCCGATAAGGGGCATGAACACTGAAGCTTTCTTT. Its translation is CASRPIRGMNTEAFF. The chain is built from TRBV11-2 and TRBJ1-1; TRBD1 is a possible D gene (5 bases). The V end lost 6 bases, the J end lost 0 bases, and 14 bases lay between the germline ends. Germline V gene sequence: CDR1 SGHAT, CDR2 FQNNGV. The CDR3 runs to 15 residues.